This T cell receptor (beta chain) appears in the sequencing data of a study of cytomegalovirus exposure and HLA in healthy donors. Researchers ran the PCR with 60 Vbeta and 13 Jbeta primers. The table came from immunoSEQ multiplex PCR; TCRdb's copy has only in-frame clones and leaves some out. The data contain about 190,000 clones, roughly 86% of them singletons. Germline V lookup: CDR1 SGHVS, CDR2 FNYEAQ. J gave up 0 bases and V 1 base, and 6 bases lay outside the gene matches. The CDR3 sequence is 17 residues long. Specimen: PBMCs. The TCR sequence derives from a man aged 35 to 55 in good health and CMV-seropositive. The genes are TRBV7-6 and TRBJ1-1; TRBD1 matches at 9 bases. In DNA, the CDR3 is TGTGCCAGCAGCTTAGGGACAGGGGCGCTTATGAACACTGAAGCTTTCTTT. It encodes CASSLGTGALMNTEAFF.